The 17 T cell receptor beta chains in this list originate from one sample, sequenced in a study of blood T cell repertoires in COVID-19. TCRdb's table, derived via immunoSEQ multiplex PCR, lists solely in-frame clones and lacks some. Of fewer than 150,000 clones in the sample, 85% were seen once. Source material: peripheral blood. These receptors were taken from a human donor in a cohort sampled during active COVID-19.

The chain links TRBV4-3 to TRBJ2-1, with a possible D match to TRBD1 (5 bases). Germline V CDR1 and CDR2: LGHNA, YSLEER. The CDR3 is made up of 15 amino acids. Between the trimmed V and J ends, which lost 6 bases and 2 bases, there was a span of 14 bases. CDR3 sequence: CASSRYRRPYNEQFF. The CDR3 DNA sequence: TGCGCCAGCAGTCGATACAGGCGGCCCTACAATGAGCAGTTCTTC.

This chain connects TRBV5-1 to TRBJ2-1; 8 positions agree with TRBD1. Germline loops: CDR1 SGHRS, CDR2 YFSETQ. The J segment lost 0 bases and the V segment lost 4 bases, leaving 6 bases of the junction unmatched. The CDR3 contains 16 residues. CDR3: CASSITGTGSYNEQFF. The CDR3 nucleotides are TGCGCCAGCAGCATAACCGGGACAGGCTCCTACAATGAGCAGTTCTTC. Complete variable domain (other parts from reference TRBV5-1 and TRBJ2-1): KAGVTQTPRYLIKTRGQQVTLSCSPISGHRSVSWYQQTPGQGLQFLFEYFSETQRNKGNFPGRFSGRQFSNSRSEMNVSTLELGDSALYLCASSITGTGSYNEQFFGPGTRLTVL.

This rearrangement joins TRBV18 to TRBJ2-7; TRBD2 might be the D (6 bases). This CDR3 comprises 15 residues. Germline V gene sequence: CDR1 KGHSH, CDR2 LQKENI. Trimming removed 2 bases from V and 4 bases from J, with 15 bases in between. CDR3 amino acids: CASSPRDSGVYEQYF. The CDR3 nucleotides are TGTGCCAGCTCACCAAGGGATAGCGGAGTATACGAGCAGTACTTC.

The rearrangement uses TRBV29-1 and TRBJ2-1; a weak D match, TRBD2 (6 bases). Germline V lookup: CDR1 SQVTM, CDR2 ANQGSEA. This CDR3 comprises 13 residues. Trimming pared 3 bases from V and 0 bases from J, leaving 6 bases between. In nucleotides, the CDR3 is TGCAGCGTTGAGCGGGACTCCTACAATGAGCAGTTCTTC. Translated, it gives CSVERDSYNEQFF.

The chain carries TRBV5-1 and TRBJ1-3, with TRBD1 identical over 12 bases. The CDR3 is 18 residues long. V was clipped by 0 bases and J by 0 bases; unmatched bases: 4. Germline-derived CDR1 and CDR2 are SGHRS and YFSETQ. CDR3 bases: TGCGCCAGCAGCTTGGAGCCGGGACAGGGGGCCTCTGGAAACACCATATATTTT. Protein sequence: CASSLEPGQGASGNTIYF.

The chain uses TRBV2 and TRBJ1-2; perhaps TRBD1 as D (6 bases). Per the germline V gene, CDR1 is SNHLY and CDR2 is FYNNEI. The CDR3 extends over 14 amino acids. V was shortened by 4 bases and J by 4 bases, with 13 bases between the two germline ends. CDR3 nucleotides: TGTGCCAGCAGTGGGCCTCAGGGGACCTATGGCTACACCTTC. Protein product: CASSGPQGTYGYTF.

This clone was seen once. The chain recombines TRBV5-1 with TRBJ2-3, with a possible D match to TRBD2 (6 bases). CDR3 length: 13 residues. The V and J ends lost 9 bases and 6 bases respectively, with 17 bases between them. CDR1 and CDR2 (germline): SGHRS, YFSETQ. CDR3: CATRESQEDTQYF. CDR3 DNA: TGCGCCACCCGGGAGTCCCAAGAGGATACGCAGTATTTT.

CDR3 region: CASSPRTGTSNQPQHF. In DNA, the CDR3 is TGTGCCAGCAGTCCTCGGACAGGTACTAGCAATCAGCCCCAGCATTTT. The gene calls are TRBV6-6 and TRBJ1-5, with TRBD1 matching over 7 bases. CDR3 length: 16 amino acids. Germline CDR1 is MNHNY and CDR2 is SVGAGI (reference sequence). V gave up 5 bases and J gave up 0 bases; unmatched junction bases: 7.

The CDR3 DNA follows: TGCGCCAGCAGCTTGGCCCCAGAATTCACAGATACGCAGTATTTT. As protein: CASSLAPEFTDTQYF. The gene calls are TRBV5-1 and TRBJ2-3; no definite D call. CDR3 length: 15 amino acids. V was clipped by 0 bases and J by 2 bases, with 10 bases between them. The germline V gene has CDR1 SGHRS and CDR2 YFSETQ. Full variable domain (rest looked up from reference TRBV5-1 and TRBJ2-3): KAGVTQTPRYLIKTRGQQVTLSCSPISGHRSVSWYQQTPGQGLQFLFEYFSETQRNKGNFPGRFSGRQFSNSRSEMNVSTLELGDSALYLCASSLAPEFTDTQYFGPGTRLTVL.

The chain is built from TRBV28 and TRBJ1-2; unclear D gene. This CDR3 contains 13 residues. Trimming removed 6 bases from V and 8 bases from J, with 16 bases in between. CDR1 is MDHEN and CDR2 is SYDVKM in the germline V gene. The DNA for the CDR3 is TGTGCCAGCAGGGAAACAGAAAATTGGGGCTACACCTTC. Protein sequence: CASRETENWGYTF.

The CDR3 here is CASSESSRGSDQPQHF. The CDR3 region has the DNA TGCGCCAGCAGTGAGTCGAGCAGGGGGAGCGATCAGCCCCAGCATTTT. The chain recombines TRBV10-1 with TRBJ1-5, with 7 bases lining up with TRBD1. The CDR3 loop spans 16 amino acids. In germline, CDR1 is WNHNN, CDR2 SYGVQD (reference sequence). V shed 0 bases, J shed 5 bases, and the junction held 7 bases outside the gene matches.

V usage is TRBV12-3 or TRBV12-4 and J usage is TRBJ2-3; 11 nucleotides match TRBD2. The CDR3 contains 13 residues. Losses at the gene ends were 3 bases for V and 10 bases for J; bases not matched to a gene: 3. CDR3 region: CASSLLAGGPQYF. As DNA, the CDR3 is TGTGCCAGCAGTTTGTTAGCGGGGGGGCCGCAGTATTTT.

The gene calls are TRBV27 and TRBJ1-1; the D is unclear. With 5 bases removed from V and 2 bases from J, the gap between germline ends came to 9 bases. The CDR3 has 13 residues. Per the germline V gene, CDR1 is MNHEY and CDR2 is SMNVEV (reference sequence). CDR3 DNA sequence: TGTGCCAGCAGTCCCTGGAGAAACACTGAAGCTTTCTTT. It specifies CASSPWRNTEAFF.

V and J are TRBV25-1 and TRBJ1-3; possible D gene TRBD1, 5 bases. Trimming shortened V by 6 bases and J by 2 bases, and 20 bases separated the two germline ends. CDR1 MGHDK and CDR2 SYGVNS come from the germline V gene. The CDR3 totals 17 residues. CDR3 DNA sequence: TGTGCCAGCAGACCCAAAGGGGTTCGGACAACTGGAAACACCATATATTTT. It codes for CASRPKGVRTTGNTIYF.

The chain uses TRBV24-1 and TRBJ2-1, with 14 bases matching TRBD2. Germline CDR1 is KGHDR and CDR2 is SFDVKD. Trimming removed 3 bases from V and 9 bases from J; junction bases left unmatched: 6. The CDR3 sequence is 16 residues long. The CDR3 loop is CATSDLGLAGGGEQFF. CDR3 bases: TGTGCCACCAGTGATCTTGGACTAGCGGGGGGTGGTGAGCAGTTCTTC.

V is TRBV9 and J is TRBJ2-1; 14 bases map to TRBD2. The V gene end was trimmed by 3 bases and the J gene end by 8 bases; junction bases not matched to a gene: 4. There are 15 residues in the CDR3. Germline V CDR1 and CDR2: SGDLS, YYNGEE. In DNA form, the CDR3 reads TGTGCCAGCAGCGCGGGACTAGCGGGGGTCGATGAGCAGTTCTTC. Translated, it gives CASSAGLAGVDEQFF.

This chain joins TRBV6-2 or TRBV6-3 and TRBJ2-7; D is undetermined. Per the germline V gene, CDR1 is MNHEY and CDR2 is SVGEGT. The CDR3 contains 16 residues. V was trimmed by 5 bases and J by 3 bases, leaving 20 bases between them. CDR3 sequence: CASSVSRVLKFYEQYF. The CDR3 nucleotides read TGTGCCAGCAGTGTAAGCCGGGTCCTCAAGTTCTACGAGCAGTACTTC.